One sample yielded the 10 T cell receptor beta chains listed below, sequenced in a study of blood T cell repertoires in COVID-19. The table came from immunoSEQ multiplex PCR; TCRdb's copy has only in-frame clones and leaves some out. The sample records 200,000 to 250,000 clones, roughly 88% being singletons. The sequenced sample consisted of PBMCs or T cells enriched from blood (not recorded which). The origin of the receptors is a woman in her forties with acute COVID-19.

The chain uses TRBV12-3 or TRBV12-4 and TRBJ2-3; D not resolved. Trimming took 3 bases from V and 6 from J, leaving 4 bases between them. The CDR3 totals 11 residues. CDR3: CASSFLDTQYF. The CDR3, as DNA: TGTGCCAGCAGTTTTCTGGATACGCAGTATTTT.

The chain uses TRBV4-1 and TRBJ2-7; maybe TRBD1 (5 bases). The V gene lost 3 bases and the J gene lost 2 bases, with 11 bases spanning the gap. There are 14 residues in the CDR3. CDR1 MGHRA and CDR2 YSYEKL come from the germline V gene. CDR3 region: CASSQNRQTYEQYF. DNA for the CDR3: TGCGCCAGCAGCCAGAATAGACAGACCTACGAGCAGTACTTC.

The chain recombines TRBV5-1 with TRBJ2-3; possibly TRBD1 for D (5 bases). V was trimmed by 4 bases and J by 6 bases, leaving 21 bases between them. This CDR3 is 16 amino acids long. The V gene's germline CDR1 is SGHRS and CDR2 YFSETQ. DNA of the CDR3: TGCGCCAGCAGCGTCCAGCCAGGGTTGAGGCAGGATACGCAGTATTTT. Amino acids: CASSVQPGLRQDTQYF.

This chain links TRBV25-1 with TRBJ1-2; 9 nucleotides align to TRBD1. Germline-derived CDR1 and CDR2 are MGHDK and SYGVNS. The CDR3 has 16 residues. V lost 2 bases, J lost 2 bases, and 6 bases stayed unmatched. The CDR3 here is CASSEAQGQGNYGYTF. CDR3 DNA: TGTGCCAGCAGTGAAGCCCAGGGACAGGGAAACTATGGCTACACCTTC.

This chain connects TRBV18 to TRBJ1-1; 10 bases map to TRBD1. J was trimmed by 2 bases and V by 2 bases; bases with no gene match: 2. The germline CDR1 and CDR2 sequences are KGHSH and LQKENI. This CDR3 contains 15 residues. CDR3 bases: TGTGCCAGCTCACCAAGGGACAGGGGAAACACTGAAGCTTTCTTT. It codes for CASSPRDRGNTEAFF.

The chain combines TRBV11-2 with TRBJ1-1; 7 bases line up with TRBD1. CDR1 SGHAT and CDR2 FQNNGV come from the germline V gene. This CDR3 is built from 15 residues. The J segment lost 5 bases and the V segment lost 1 base, leaving 7 bases of the junction unmatched. The CDR3 loop reads CASSLGGGPRTEAFF. In DNA, the CDR3 is TGTGCCAGCAGCTTAGGAGGGGGCCCCCGAACTGAAGCTTTCTTT.

The V call is TRBV18, the J call TRBJ1-2; D uncertain. This CDR3 is 12 amino acids long. With 3 bases removed from V and 2 bases from J, the gap between germline ends came to 4 bases. Germline V gives CDR1 KGHSH, CDR2 LQKENI. The CDR3 coding sequence is TGTGCCAGCTCACCGCGAAACTATGGCTACACCTTC. As protein: CASSPRNYGYTF. Filled out from reference TRBV18 and TRBJ1-2, the complete variable domain reads NAGVMQNPRHLVRRRGQEARLRCSPMKGHSHVYWYRQLPEEGLKFMVYLQKENIIDESGMPKERFSAEFPKEGPSILRIQQVVRGDSAAYFCASSPRNYGYTFGSGTRLTVV.

The chain has TRBV7-3 and TRBJ2-1; 7 nucleotides line up with TRBD1. V shed 8 bases, J shed 5 bases, and the junction held 6 bases outside the gene matches. This CDR3 has 13 residues. CDR1 and CDR2 from the germline V gene are SGHTA and FQGTGA. CDR3 DNA: TGTGCCAGCGGAGAAGGGGGCCACAATGAGCAGTTCTTC. It yields the protein CASGEGGHNEQFF.

DNA of the CDR3: TGTGCCAGCAGCTTAGGGGGTTCACCCCTCCACTTT. This translates into CASSLGGSPLHF. The chain employs TRBV5-4 and TRBJ1-6; D possibly corresponds to TRBD1 (6 bases). V lost 2 bases, J lost 9 bases, and 6 bases lay in between. The CDR3 loop spans 12 amino acids. Germline CDR1 reads SGHNT; CDR2 reads YYREEE (reference sequence). The whole variable domain, remainder taken from reference TRBV5-4 and TRBJ1-6, is ETGVTQSPTHLIKTRGQQVTLRCSSQSGHNTVSWYQQALGQGPQFIFQYYREEENGRGNFPPRFSGLQFPNYSSELNVNALELDDSALYLCASSLGGSPLHFGNGTRLTVT.

The gene calls are TRBV7-3 and TRBJ2-3; tentative D call: TRBD2 (6 bases). CDR1 is SGHTA and CDR2 is FQGTGA in the germline V gene. V lost 3 bases and J 6 bases, leaving 13 bases between the germline ends. This CDR3 has 14 amino acids. This CDR3 reads CASSLSLARDTQYF. The CDR3 DNA follows: TGTGCCAGCAGCTTGTCTCTAGCGAGGGATACGCAGTATTTT.